This T cell receptor (beta chain) originates from a study of blood T cell repertoires in COVID-19. The overall study: Nucleic acid was either cDNA or gDNA, and it came from T cells, B-cell-depleted T cells, or PBMCs.

In the study's own analysis: Researchers report that nucleated cell counts were estimated from reference gene primer amplification. Profiling relied on immunoSEQ multiplex PCR, and the TCRdb table lists in-frame clones only, not all of them. The V and J calls and clone size are taken from that table; D and trimming were inferred from the DNA. Of a few hundred thousand clones listed, roughly 90% are singletons. This CDR3 region has 14 residues. Germline V lookup: CDR1 SNHLY, CDR2 FYNNEI. J lost 7 bases, V lost 1 base, and 4 bases had no gene match. The receptor was isolated from a man aged 65 to 79 with acute or convalescent COVID-19. The V and J genes are TRBV2 and TRBJ1-1, with 9 bases aligning to TRBD1. Sequencing was performed on peripheral blood. The CDR3 nucleotides are TGTGCCAGCAGTGAAGGTTGGACAGGGGATGAAGCTTTCTTT. Encoded protein: CASSEGWTGDEAFF.